The 11 T cell receptor beta chains presented below share a single source sample, sequenced in a study of early T cells in non-severe SARS-CoV-2 infection. Each CDR3 protein gets one entry after TCRdb re-called the 5' RACE reads with MiXCR. The sample lists tens of thousands of distinct CDR3 sequences; 8.5% to 10% were seen once. The sample consisted of whole blood. The receptors shown here come from an adult who was a healthcare worker with PCR-confirmed SARS-CoV-2 infection or an uninfected control (not recorded which).

This clonotype was seen repeatedly, ten times or more. The rearrangement uses TRBV20-1 and TRBJ2-3, with 10 bases fitting TRBD2. V was clipped by 5 bases and J by 3 bases; unmatched bases: 8. The germline V gene encodes CDR1 DFQATT and CDR2 SNEGSKA (reference sequence). This CDR3 has 15 amino acids. The CDR3 is CSARGASGGTDTQYF. DNA for the CDR3: TGCAGTGCTCGCGGGGCTAGCGGGGGAACAGATACGCAGTATTTT.

The chain joins TRBV6-2 or TRBV6-3 to TRBJ1-1, with a weak D call TRBD1 (6 bases). Trimming removed 5 bases at V and 3 bases at J, with 10 bases between. There are 13 residues in the CDR3. Germline CDR1 is MNHEY and CDR2 is SVGEGT. This CDR3 reads CASSTWTDTEAFF. In DNA, the CDR3 is TGTGCCAGCAGTACGTGGACAGACACTGAAGCTTTCTTT.

This clonotype ranks as medium-sized (0.01 to 0.1%). The CDR3 loop reads CASSLTLKGDSTDTQYF. The CDR3 DNA reads as TGTGCCAGCAGCCTCACCTTAAAAGGGGATAGCACAGATACGCAGTATTTT. The chain combines TRBV6-1 with TRBJ2-3; maybe TRBD1 (5 bases). V was trimmed by 6 bases and J by 0 bases, leaving 19 bases between them. The germline CDR1 and CDR2 sequences are MNHNS and SASEGT. The CDR3 is 17 residues long.

This clonotype has a count of ten or more. This chain uses TRBV11-3 with TRBJ1-1, with D hard to call. V was pared by 1 base and J by 1 base, with 10 bases between. The CDR3 has 15 residues. The germline V gene has CDR1 SGHNT and CDR2 YENEEA. Here the CDR3 DNA reads TGTGCCAGCAGCTTAGGGCGCGGCTCGAACACTGAAGCTTTCTTT. Residues: CASSLGRGSNTEAFF.

This clonotype was picked up many times. The chain has TRBV14 and TRBJ2-3, with D unresolved. In germline, CDR1 is SGHDN, CDR2 FVKESK. V gave up 2 bases and J gave up 2 bases, with 14 bases separating them. CDR3 length: 16 amino acids. Written as DNA, the CDR3 is TGTGCCAGCAGCCAAACGGTTCCAGGCCACACAGATACGCAGTATTTT. Its translation is CASSQTVPGHTDTQYF.

This clonotype was counted a few times. The rearrangement joins TRBV6-5 to TRBJ2-3; 11 nucleotides match TRBD1. V lost 6 bases, J lost 7 bases, and 6 bases stayed unmatched. The CDR3 length is 14 residues. CDR1 and CDR2 (germline): MNHEY, SVGAGI. The CDR3, as DNA: TGTGCCAGCAGAAGGACAGGGGGCCAGTATACGCAGTATTTT. Translating it yields CASRRTGGQYTQYF.

This clonotype was found a few times. The chain recombines TRBV5-5 with TRBJ2-7, with D perhaps matching TRBD1 (6 bases). CDR1 SGHKS and CDR2 YYEKEE come from the germline V gene (reference sequence). Trimming cost V 0 bases and J 2 bases, with 12 bases left between them. The CDR3 sequence is 15 residues long. The CDR3 coding sequence is TGTGCCAGCAGCTTGGAACAGGGTGGCACCTACGAGCAGTACTTC. Translating gives CASSLEQGGTYEQYF. The whole variable domain, filled in from reference TRBV5-5 and TRBJ2-7, reads DAGVTQSPTHLIKTRGQQVTLRCSPISGHKSVSWYQQVLGQGPQFIFQYYEKEERGRGNFPDRFSARQFPNYSSELNVNALLLGDSALYLCASSLEQGGTYEQYFGPGTRLTVT.

The chain couples TRBV10-3 to TRBJ1-1; D unclear. The V gene lost 6 bases and the J gene lost 1 base, with 3 bases spanning the gap. Germline CDR1 ENHRY, CDR2 SYGVKD. This CDR3 is 11 amino acids long. CDR3 coding DNA: TGTGCCATCAGCACGAACACTGAAGCTTTCTTT. It encodes CAISTNTEAFF.

As regards this clonotype: Given a much more abundant clone one base away, this may be a read error. The V and J genes are TRBV3-1 and TRBJ1-1; D is ambiguous. This CDR3 has 11 amino acids. Germline CDR1 is LGHDT and CDR2 is YNNKEL (reference sequence). V lost 5 bases, J lost 3 bases, and 4 bases lay in between. This CDR3 is CASSWDTEAFF. In DNA form, the CDR3 reads TGTGCCAGCAGCTGGGACACTGAAGCTTTCTTT.

Here the CDR3 DNA reads TGTGCCAGCACATCGACGACGGATTCACCCCTCCACTTT. Amino acids: CASTSTTDSPLHF. The chain is built from TRBV2 and TRBJ1-6; D uncertain. Germline V gene sequence: CDR1 SNHLY, CDR2 FYNNEI. With 7 bases removed from V and 8 bases from J, the gap between germline ends came to 12 bases. The CDR3 is 13 amino acids.

In this sample, this clonotype turned up many times. Its ends do not fully match the called genes, so a read error is possible. The CDR3: CASKRTGLAYEQYF. In nucleotides, the CDR3 is TGTGCCAGCAAGAGGACAGGCCTAGCCTACGAGCAATACTTC. This chain links TRBV7-2 with TRBJ2-7; TRBD1 matches 7 bases. The CDR3 runs 14 residues. Germline-derived CDR1 and CDR2 are SGHTA and FQGNSA.